This passage covers 18 T cell receptor beta chains from one sample sequenced in a study of CD8+ T cells in alopecia areata. Treatment denoted: oral pan-JAK inhibitor, 5-10 mg twice daily. RNA was isolated and reverse transcribed to cDNA, the sequencing template. Produced via immunoSEQ multiplex PCR; TCRdb's table is partial and in-frame only. The table lists about 250,000 clones, 60% of them singletons. The source was CD4+ T cells sorted from blood, collected around week 54, from a patient treated with tofacitinib. The receptors stem from a human donor with alopecia areata.

The chain recombines TRBV9 with TRBJ1-5; 7 bases align to TRBD1. After removal of 3 bases from V and 9 bases from J, the junction contained 12 bases not matched to a gene. This CDR3 region has 15 residues. CDR1 and CDR2 (germline): SGDLS, YYNGEE. The CDR3 DNA is TGTGCCAGCAGCGAAGGGGACAGATTTACACGGCCCCAGCATTTT. It specifies CASSEGDRFTRPQHF.

The V and J genes are TRBV5-6 and TRBJ2-7; possible D gene TRBD1, 6 bases. Germline V gene lookup returns CDR1 SGHDT and CDR2 YYEEEE. The CDR3 loop spans 15 amino acids. Trimming pared 0 bases from V and 2 bases from J, leaving 12 bases between. DNA of the CDR3: TGTGCCAGCAGCTTGGATATCGCAGGGGCCTACGAGCAGTACTTC. This sequence encodes CASSLDIAGAYEQYF. Looking up the rest from reference TRBV5-6 and TRBJ2-7 gives the full variable domain: DAGVTQSPTHLIKTRGQQVTLRCSPKSGHDTVSWYQQALGQGPQFIFQYYEEEERQRGNFPDRFSGHQFPNYSSELNVNALLLGDSALYLCASSLDIAGAYEQYFGPGTRLTVT.

The genes are TRBV30 and TRBJ2-5; 9 nucleotides match TRBD1. V lost 2 bases, J lost 5 bases, and 3 bases stayed unmatched. The CDR3 is 13 residues long. The germline V gene has CDR1 GTSNPN and CDR2 SVGIG (reference sequence). DNA for the CDR3: TGTGCCTGGAGTTACAGGGGGCGGGAGACCCAGTACTTC. Translated, it gives CAWSYRGRETQYF.

This clone was seen only a few times. One junction end does not reproduce the germline sequence, and a read error may be involved. The CDR3 is CASSLDEAMGIF. CDR3 sequence (DNA): TGTGCCAGCAGCTTAGATGAAGCGATGGGGATCTTC. V is TRBV7-9 and J is TRBJ2-1; D call uncertain. The CDR3 spans 12 residues. CDR1 and CDR2 from the germline V gene are SEHNR and FQNEAQ (reference sequence).

The genes are TRBV20-1 and TRBJ1-1; D gene unclear. The CDR3 totals 11 residues. The V gene lost 1 base and the J gene lost 7 bases, with 7 bases spanning the gap. Germline CDR1 and CDR2: DFQATT and SNEGSKA (reference sequence). The CDR3, as DNA: TGCAGTGCTAGAGTTGTGGGTGAAGCTTTCTTT. As protein: CSARVVGEAFF.

The chain uses TRBV13 and TRBJ1-1, with D unresolved. There are 12 residues in the CDR3. With 2 bases removed from V and 5 bases from J, the gap between germline ends came to 6 bases. Germline CDR1 reads PRHDT; CDR2 reads FYEKMQ (reference sequence). DNA of the CDR3: TGTGCCAGCAGCTTAAGGAAGACTGAAGCTTTCTTT. Its translation is CASSLRKTEAFF.

This clone occurred once. The gene calls are TRBV5-1 and TRBJ2-1, with TRBD2 matching 8 bases. Losses at the gene ends were 0 bases for V and 3 bases for J; bases not matched to a gene: 8. Germline V gene data show CDR1 as SGHRS and CDR2 as YFSETQ. This CDR3 contains 17 residues. The CDR3 loop reads CASSLAPLAGGYNEQFF. The CDR3 DNA is TGCGCCAGCAGCTTGGCCCCCCTGGCGGGGGGCTACAATGAGCAGTTCTTC. The whole variable domain, remainder taken from reference TRBV5-1 and TRBJ2-1, is KAGVTQTPRYLIKTRGQQVTLSCSPISGHRSVSWYQQTPGQGLQFLFEYFSETQRNKGNFPGRFSGRQFSNSRSEMNVSTLELGDSALYLCASSLAPLAGGYNEQFFGPGTRLTVL.

About this clone: The same CDR3 arises from other DNA sequences in this sample as well. J is TRBJ2-3 and V is TRBV30; a possible D gene is TRBD1 (5 bases). Per germline, CDR1 GTSNPN and CDR2 SVGIG (reference sequence). V shed 0 bases and J shed 4 bases, with 5 bases lying between them. CDR3 length equals 12 residues. CDR3 in amino acids: CAWSVGADTQYF. The CDR3 bases are TGTGCCTGGAGTGTAGGGGCAGATACGCAGTATTTT.

This clone is a singleton in its sample. This chain connects TRBV29-1 to TRBJ2-3; unclear D gene. The CDR3 is 13 amino acids. V lost 6 bases to trimming and J lost 2 bases, with 12 bases between them. Per the germline V gene, CDR1 is SQVTM and CDR2 is ANQGSEA. This CDR3 reads CSVVGRDTDTQYF. The CDR3 region has the DNA TGCAGCGTGGTGGGCCGAGACACAGATACGCAGTATTTT.

The rearrangement uses TRBV9 and TRBJ2-1; 9 bases map to TRBD2. The CDR3 spans 17 residues. J lost 8 bases, V lost 0 bases, and 12 bases had no gene match. Germline CDR1 is SGDLS and CDR2 is YYNGEE. DNA of the CDR3: TGTGCCAGCAGCGTAGGAAGCCAAGCGGGAGGAATGGATGAGCAGTTCTTC. It is translated as CASSVGSQAGGMDEQFF.

This clone was recorded once. The gene calls are TRBV6-5 and TRBJ2-7; D gene unclear. Trimming shortened V by 1 base and J by 3 bases, and 13 bases separated the two germline ends. This CDR3 has 15 residues. Per germline, CDR1 MNHEY and CDR2 SVGAGI. The CDR3 spells CASSYYQAPNYEQYF. CDR3 bases: TGTGCCAGCAGTTACTACCAAGCCCCCAACTACGAGCAGTACTTC.

CDR3 in amino acids: CSVAQGATEAFF. CDR3 sequence (DNA): TGCAGCGTTGCACAGGGGGCCACTGAAGCTTTCTTT. The chain uses TRBV29-1 and TRBJ1-1; 9 nucleotides line up with TRBD1. Germline loops: CDR1 SQVTM, CDR2 ANQGSEA. The CDR3 has 12 amino acids. With V trimmed by 4 bases and J by 4 bases, 1 base remained unmatched. The variable domain in full, with the rest retrieved from reference TRBV29-1 and TRBJ1-1, is SAVISQKPSRDICQRGTSLTIQCQVDSQVTMMFWYRQQPGQSLTLIATANQGSEATYESGFVIDKFPISRPNLTFSTLTVSNMSPEDSSIYLCSVAQGATEAFFGQGTRLTVV.

This clone has a handful of counts. The CDR3 sequence is CASSLPGVNYGYTF. The DNA for the CDR3 is TGTGCCAGCAGTTTACCAGGCGTTAACTATGGCTACACCTTC. The V gene is TRBV6-6, the J gene TRBJ1-2; D gene ambiguous. The CDR3 length is 14 residues. Trimming removed 4 bases at V and 1 base at J, with 10 bases between. CDR1 MNHNY and CDR2 SVGAGI come from the germline V gene (reference sequence).

The chain uses TRBV6-5 and TRBJ1-2; D is perhaps TRBD1 (5 bases). Trimming took off 5 bases at V and 2 bases at J, with 9 bases between the two ends. This CDR3 has 13 amino acids. Germline CDR1 MNHEY, CDR2 SVGAGI. The CDR3 here is CASSAGLNYGYTF. CDR3 nucleotides: TGTGCCAGCAGTGCAGGGTTGAACTATGGCTACACCTTC.

The V gene is TRBV2, the J gene TRBJ2-5, with 8 bases matching TRBD2. This CDR3 spans 14 amino acids. V gave up 7 bases and J gave up 3 bases; unmatched junction bases: 7. The germline V gene encodes CDR1 SNHLY and CDR2 FYNNEI. CDR3 region: CASTSPGGKETQYF. CDR3 nucleotide sequence: TGTGCCAGCACTTCGCCGGGGGGGAAAGAGACCCAGTACTTC.

CDR3 nucleotide sequence: TGTGCCAGCAGCTTAGGGGACAGGAATTCACCCCTCCACTTT. Protein sequence: CASSLGDRNSPLHF. The V and J genes are TRBV5-6 and TRBJ1-6; 8 positions match TRBD1. From germline, CDR1 is SGHDT and CDR2 YYEEEE. This CDR3 contains 14 residues. Germline trimming cut 2 bases from V and 7 bases from J; bases unmatched to any gene: 2.

This clone occurred a few times. This sequence joins TRBV7-9 and TRBJ2-1; D uncertain. V gave up 5 bases and J gave up 9 bases, with 20 bases separating them. Germline loops: CDR1 SEHNR, CDR2 FQNEAQ (reference sequence). The CDR3 length is 15 residues. CDR3 amino acids: CASSLPGPSNSEQFF. CDR3 nucleotides: TGTGCCAGCAGCCTTCCGGGTCCGAGTAACAGTGAGCAGTTCTTC. The whole variable domain, filled in from reference TRBV7-9 and TRBJ2-1, reads DTGVSQNPRHKITKRGQNVTFRCDPISEHNRLYWYRQTLGQGPEFLTYFQNEAQLEKSRLLSDRFSAERPKGSFSTLEIQRTEQGDSAMYLCASSLPGPSNSEQFFGPGTRLTVL.

This chain uses TRBV5-1 with TRBJ2-3, with D perhaps TRBD1 (6 bases). The CDR3 length is 16 residues. Trimming shortened V by 4 bases and J by 1 base, and 16 bases separated the two germline ends. Germline loops: CDR1 SGHRS, CDR2 YFSETQ. The CDR3 loop reads CASSPGTTARTDTQYF. The CDR3 DNA reads TGCGCCAGCAGCCCCGGGACAACAGCCCGCACAGATACGCAGTATTTT.